Sequencing of this T cell receptor beta chain was carried out in a study of graft-versus-host responses after intestinal transplantation (dated by TCRdb to the early 2020s). Context from the whole study: Multivisceral, liver-intestinal, or isolated intestinal transplants were received by the recipients. The cohort enrolled about two dozen intestinal transplant recipients, one of whom was a retransplant, and a few patients without pretransplant specimens were excluded. Anti-thymocyte globulin induction was given to all recipients, followed by maintenance tacrolimus and steroids for around three years. A peak of at least 4% donor T cells among recipient peripheral blood mononuclear cells was the definition used for donor T cell macrochimerism. Rather than being sequenced by the commercial service, samples from a few later patients were sequenced in-house on an Illumina MiSeq and processed with MiXCR. Graft-versus-host and host-versus-graft alloreactive T cell clones were tracked in the graft, circulation and bone marrow after intestinal transplantation using bulk TCR-beta CDR3 sequencing. Alloreactive clones were identified by sequencing pre-transplant mixed lymphocyte reaction products and comparing these products with unstimulated pre-transplant donor and recipient T cells. What the research found in general, with its limitations: GvH clones were detected in recipient bone marrow, and some of these GvH clones were observed earlier in ileal mucosa or blood, consistent with an intestinal mucosal origin. Early after transplant, peak levels of circulating GvH clones were associated with declines in HvG clones. Conclusions were limited by the relatively low number and heterogeneity of intestinal transplant patients. Patients with donor T cell macrochimerism had high GvH to HvG T cell clonal ratios in their allografts.

The germline V gene provides CDR1 SGHAT and CDR2 FQNNGV. Including cysteine and phenylalanine, the CDR3 has 15 amino acids. The CDR3 DNA has 45 bases and is translated from base 1. Trimming removed 6 bases from V and 3 bases from J, leaving 18 bases between the germline ends. The time point label here, explained by the study, means: cells obtained before transplantation from donor or recipient. In the mixed lymphocyte reactions, roughly 200,000 CFSE-labeled pre-transplant responders were plated with roughly 200,000 irradiated violet-dye-labeled stimulators and cultured for 6 days. After the mixed lymphocyte reaction, proliferating CD3+CD4+CFSE-low and CD3+CD8+CFSE-low responder cells were FACS-sorted on a BD Influx sorter. A word on this clone: Per-nucleotide qualities are absent, and no much larger clonotype sits a single base away.

Library preparation used the immunoSEQ multiplex PCR assay. For most patients, genomic DNA was isolated with the Qiagen DNeasy Blood and Tissue Kit and sent frozen to Adaptive Biotechnologies for TCR sequencing. Adaptive Biotechnologies carried out high-throughput TCR-beta CDR3 sequencing of genomic DNA for most patients. The authors' analysis ran thus. TCR sequencing data for some 17 patients were retrieved from Adaptive's ImmunoSEQ software; three other patients were processed with MiXCR and VDJtools. To correct CD4 versus CD8 sorting errors, any sequence found in both subsets at a frequency ratio below 5:1 was removed. Because the origin of CDR3 nucleotide sequences shared between donor and recipient could not be assigned, those sequences were removed. Alloreactive clones required at least 2-fold expansion over unstimulated cells and minimum CFSE-low frequency of 0.002% (template counts) or 0.001% (read counts). Clones were considered mappable if detected in sequenced pre-transplant spleen, lymph node, or MLR CFSE-low populations of the donor or recipient. The cumulative frequency of alloreactive clones was calculated as a percentage of all sequences, weighted by copy number. In its TCRdb copy, this immuneACCESS table keeps in-frame sequences only and misses some clones. Where compared with another copy, unresolved V genes explain less than half of these, and the others have no known cause. V and J calls and clone size are those listed in that table; D and trimming were worked out from the DNA. In all, the sample holds 7,400 or so clones, and around 30% of those were seen once. Less than 4.5% of the sample comes from the top ten.

The chain is made from TRBV11-2 and TRBJ2-7; the best D guess is TRBD1, with 5 bases matching. The input for sequencing was alloreactive CD8+ T cells from a mixed lymphocyte reaction culture, taken before transplantation. The sample's cell subset or site label is to be understood as: CFSE-low proliferating T cells sorted from roughly six-day pre-transplant mixed lymphocyte reaction (GvH or HvG direction). The TCR sequence derives from a human patient who was an organ donor for intestinal transplantation. Read as DNA, the sequence is TGTGCCAGCAGAAATCTCAGGGATCTGAGCTACGAGCAGTACTTC. This sequence encodes CASRNLRDLSYEQYF. This CDR3, with the reference TRBV11-2 and TRBJ2-7 proteins standing in past its ends, gives the full variable domain EAGVAQSPRYKIIEKRQSVAFWCNPISGHATLYWYQQILGQGPKLLIQFQNNGVVDDSQLPKDRFSAERLKGVDSTLKIQPAKLEDSAVYLCASRNLRDLSYEQYFGPGTRLTVT.